This T cell receptor beta chain stems from a study of CD8 T cells in ankylosing spondylitis. The study, taken as a whole, reports: Characteristic, it appeared, of ankylosing spondylitis blood was a TCR beta motif of roughly eight highly homologous variants. A number of the motif variants had already been described in reactive arthritis synovial fluid and blood.

This clonotype was seen at least ten times. Antigen specificity is unknown. Via MiXCR, TCRdb re-called the 5' RACE reads, giving one row per CDR3 protein. The sample has approximately 520,000 distinct CDR3 sequences; approximately 5% are singletons. The V end lost 4 bases, the J end lost 8 bases, and 14 bases lay between the germline ends. Germline-derived CDR1 and CDR2 are SNHLY and FYNNEI. CDR3 length: 14 amino acids. The sample consisted of blood, either unsorted or a sorted T cell fraction (not recorded which). The TCR sequence derives from a male donor with ankylosing spondylitis. The chain is built from TRBV2 and TRBJ1-4; unclear D gene. CDR3 DNA sequence: TGTGCCAGCAGTGGGGCCGGCCTCGGCGAAAAACTGTTTTTT. Its protein is CASSGAGLGEKLFF.